The 8 T cell receptor beta chains reported below all come from one sample, sequenced in a study of blood T cell repertoires in COVID-19. Profiling relied on immunoSEQ multiplex PCR, and the TCRdb table lists in-frame clones only, not all of them. This sample has over 100,000 clones, with approximately 80% found just once. Sequences were obtained from peripheral blood. The receptors shown here come from a woman between 45 and 60 years old with acute or convalescent COVID-19.

V and J are TRBV27 and TRBJ1-2; 9 bases line up with TRBD1. V was pared by 5 bases and J by 2 bases, with 9 bases of the junction left unmatched. Per the germline V gene, CDR1 is MNHEY and CDR2 is SMNVEV (reference sequence). This CDR3 contains 16 residues. CDR3 nucleotide sequence: TGTGCCAGCAGTCCCGGGACAGGGACCGACAACTATGGCTACACCTTC. The encoded protein is CASSPGTGTDNYGYTF.

The V gene is TRBV6-5, the J gene TRBJ1-6, with D perhaps TRBD1 (5 bases). The germline V and J ends were trimmed by 7 bases and 6 bases, with 13 bases remaining between them. The CDR3 loop spans 14 amino acids. The germline gives CDR1 MNHEY, CDR2 SVGAGI. For the CDR3, the DNA is TGTGCCAGCAATCAGGGCAACACTAATTCACCCCTCCACTTT. Its protein product is CASNQGNTNSPLHF.

V and J are TRBV2 and TRBJ1-4; 9 bases fit TRBD1. The trim removed 6 bases at V and 1 base at J, leaving 3 bases unmatched. Germline CDR1 and CDR2: SNHLY and FYNNEI. The CDR3 length is 15 residues. CDR3 in amino acids: CASRTDRGTNEKLFF. Here the CDR3 DNA reads TGTGCCAGCAGGACGGACAGGGGAACTAATGAAAAACTGTTTTTT.

The chain couples TRBV5-1 to TRBJ2-3; a weak D match, TRBD2 (5 bases). V lost 2 bases to trimming and J lost 3 bases, with 16 bases between them. Germline V gene lookup returns CDR1 SGHRS and CDR2 YFSETQ. The CDR3 extends over 16 amino acids. The CDR3 protein is CASSLRAGGRTDTQYF. CDR3 in DNA: TGCGCCAGCAGCTTAAGGGCAGGAGGTAGGACAGATACGCAGTATTTT.

The gene calls are TRBV18 and TRBJ2-2; a possible D gene is TRBD1 (6 bases). This CDR3 spans 14 amino acids. V was clipped by 4 bases and J by 5 bases, with 11 bases between them. Germline V gene data show CDR1 as KGHSH and CDR2 as LQKENI. CDR3 region: CASSLRQETGELFF. In nucleotides, the CDR3 is TGTGCCAGCTCACTCAGACAGGAAACCGGGGAGCTGTTTTTT.

This clone showed up just a few times. The same CDR3 is also encoded by other DNA sequences in this sample. The genes are TRBV3-1 (or the pseudogene TRBV3-2) and TRBJ1-2; the match to TRBD1 covers 9 bases. Germline CDR1 LGHDT, CDR2 YNNKEL (reference sequence). The CDR3 runs 13 residues. Trimming at V came to 4 bases and at J to 6 bases, leaving 3 bases not matched to a gene. CDR3 nucleotides: TGTGCCAGCAGCCTGGGACAGGGTGATGGCTACACCTTC. Its protein product is CASSLGQGDGYTF.

This chain connects TRBV4-1 to TRBJ1-3; tentative D call: TRBD1 (5 bases). With 4 bases removed from V and 5 bases from J, the gap between germline ends came to 18 bases. CDR1 MGHRA and CDR2 YSYEKL come from the germline V gene. The CDR3 has 16 residues. The chain's CDR3 is CASSLSGTARRNTIYF. The DNA for the CDR3 is TGCGCCAGCAGCCTCTCCGGGACTGCTAGGAGAAACACCATATATTTT.

The J gene is TRBJ2-1, the V gene TRBV25-1; TRBD2 agrees at 8 bases. V lost 4 bases to trimming and J lost 6 bases; unmatched junction nucleotides: 5. In germline, CDR1 is MGHDK, CDR2 SYGVNS. The CDR3 loop spans 14 amino acids. CDR3 region: CASSVAGGSNEQFF. The CDR3 DNA reads TGTGCCAGCAGTGTGGCGGGGGGCTCCAATGAGCAGTTCTTC.